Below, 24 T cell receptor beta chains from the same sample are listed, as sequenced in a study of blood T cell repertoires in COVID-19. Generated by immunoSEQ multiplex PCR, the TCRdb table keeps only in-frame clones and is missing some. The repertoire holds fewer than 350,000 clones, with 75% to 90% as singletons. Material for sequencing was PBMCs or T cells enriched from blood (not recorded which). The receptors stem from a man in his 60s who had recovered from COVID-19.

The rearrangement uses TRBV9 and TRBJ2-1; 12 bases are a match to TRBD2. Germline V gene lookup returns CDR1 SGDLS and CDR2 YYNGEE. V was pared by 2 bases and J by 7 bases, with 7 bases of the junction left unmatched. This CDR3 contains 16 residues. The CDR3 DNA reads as TGTGCCAGCAGCGTTGCCGGGACTAGCGGGTCGAATGAGCAGTTCTTC. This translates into CASSVAGTSGSNEQFF.

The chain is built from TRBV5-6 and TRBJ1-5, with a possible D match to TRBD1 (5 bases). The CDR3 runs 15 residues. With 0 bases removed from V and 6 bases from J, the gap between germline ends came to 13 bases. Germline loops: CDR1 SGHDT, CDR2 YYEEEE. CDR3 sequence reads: CASSLGGWGGQPQHF. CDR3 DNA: TGTGCCAGCAGCTTGGGTGGCTGGGGCGGTCAGCCCCAGCATTTT.

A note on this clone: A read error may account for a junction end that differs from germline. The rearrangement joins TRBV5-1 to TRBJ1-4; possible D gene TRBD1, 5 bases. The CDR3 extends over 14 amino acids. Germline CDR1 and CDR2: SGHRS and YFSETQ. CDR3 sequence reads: CASSLIGTSEKLFF. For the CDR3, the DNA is TGCGCCAGCAGTCTAATAGGGACTAGTGAAAAACTGTTTTTT.

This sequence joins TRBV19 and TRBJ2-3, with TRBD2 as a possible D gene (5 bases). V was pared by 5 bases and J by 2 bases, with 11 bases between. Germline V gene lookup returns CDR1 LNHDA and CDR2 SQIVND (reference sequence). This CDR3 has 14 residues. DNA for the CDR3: TGTGCCAGTAGTGCGTCGGGAAACACAGATACGCAGTATTTT. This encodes CASSASGNTDTQYF. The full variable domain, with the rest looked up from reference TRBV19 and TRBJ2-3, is DGGITQSPKYLFRKEGQNVTLSCEQNLNHDAMYWYRQDPGQGLRLIYYSQIVNDFQKGDIAEGYSVSREKKESFPLTVTSAQKNPTAFYLCASSASGNTDTQYFGPGTRLTVL.

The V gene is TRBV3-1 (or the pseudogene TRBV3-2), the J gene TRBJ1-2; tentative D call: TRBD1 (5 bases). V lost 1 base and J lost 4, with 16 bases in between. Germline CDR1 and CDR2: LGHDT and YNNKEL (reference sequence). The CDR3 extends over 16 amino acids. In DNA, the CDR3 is TGTGCCAGCAGCCAAGTAGGGCGGACCCAGGGCTATGGCTACACCTTC. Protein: CASSQVGRTQGYGYTF.

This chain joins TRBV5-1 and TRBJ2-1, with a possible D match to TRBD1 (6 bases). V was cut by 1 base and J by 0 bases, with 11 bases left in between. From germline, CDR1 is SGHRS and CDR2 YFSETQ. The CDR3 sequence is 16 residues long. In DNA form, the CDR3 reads TGCGCCAGCAGCTTGACAGGGCAGAACTCCTACAATGAGCAGTTCTTC. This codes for CASSLTGQNSYNEQFF.

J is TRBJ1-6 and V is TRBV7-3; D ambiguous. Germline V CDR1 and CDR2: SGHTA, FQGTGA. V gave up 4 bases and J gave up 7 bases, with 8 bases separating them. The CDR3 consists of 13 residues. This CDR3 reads CASSSVQNSPLHF. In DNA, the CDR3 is TGTGCCAGCAGCTCAGTTCAGAATTCACCCCTCCACTTT.

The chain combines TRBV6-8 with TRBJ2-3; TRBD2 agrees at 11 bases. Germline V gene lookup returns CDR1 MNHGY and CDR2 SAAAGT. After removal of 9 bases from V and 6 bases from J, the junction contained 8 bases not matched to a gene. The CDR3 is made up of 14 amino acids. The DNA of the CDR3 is TGTGCCAGTGCTAGCGGGAGGCGGATTGATACGCAGTATTTT. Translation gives CASASGRRIDTQYF.

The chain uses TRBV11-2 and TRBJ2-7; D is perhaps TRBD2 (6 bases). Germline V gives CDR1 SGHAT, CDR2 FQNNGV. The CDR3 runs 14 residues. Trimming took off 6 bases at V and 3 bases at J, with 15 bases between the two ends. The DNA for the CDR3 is TGTGCCAGCAGGATCGCGGGACCGTACTACGAGCAGTACTTC. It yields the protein CASRIAGPYYEQYF.

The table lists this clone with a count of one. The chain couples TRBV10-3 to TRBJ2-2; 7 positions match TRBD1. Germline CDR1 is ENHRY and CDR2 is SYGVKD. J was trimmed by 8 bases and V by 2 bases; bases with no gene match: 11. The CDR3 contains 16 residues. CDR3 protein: CAISEIPGQPTGELFF. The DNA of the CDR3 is TGTGCCATCAGTGAGATACCGGGACAGCCGACGGGGGAGCTGTTTTTT.

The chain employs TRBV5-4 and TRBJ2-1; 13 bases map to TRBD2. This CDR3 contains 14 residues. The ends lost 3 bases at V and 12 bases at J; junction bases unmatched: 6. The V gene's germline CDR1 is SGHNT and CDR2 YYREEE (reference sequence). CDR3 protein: CASSSRTSGSLQFF. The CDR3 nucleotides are TGTGCCAGCAGCTCTCGGACTAGCGGGAGTTTGCAGTTCTTC.

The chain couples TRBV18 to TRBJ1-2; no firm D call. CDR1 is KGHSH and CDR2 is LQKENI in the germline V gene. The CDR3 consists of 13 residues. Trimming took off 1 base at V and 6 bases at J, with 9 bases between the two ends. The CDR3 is CASSPRLGDGYTF. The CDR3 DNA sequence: TGTGCCAGCTCACCACGCCTCGGGGATGGCTACACCTTC. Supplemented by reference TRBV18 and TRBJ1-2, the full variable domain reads NAGVMQNPRHLVRRRGQEARLRCSPMKGHSHVYWYRQLPEEGLKFMVYLQKENIIDESGMPKERFSAEFPKEGPSILRIQQVVRGDSAAYFCASSPRLGDGYTFGSGTRLTVV.

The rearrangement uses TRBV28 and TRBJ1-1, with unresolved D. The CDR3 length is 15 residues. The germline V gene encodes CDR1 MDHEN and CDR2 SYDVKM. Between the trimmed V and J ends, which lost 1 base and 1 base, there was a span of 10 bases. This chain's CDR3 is CASSLYRPENTEAFF. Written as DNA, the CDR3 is TGTGCCAGCAGTTTATATCGTCCAGAGAACACTGAAGCTTTCTTT.

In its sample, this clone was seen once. CDR3 coding DNA: TGTGCCAGCAGTCCCCCGGCGGGAAACACCGGGGAGCTGTTTTTT. This codes for CASSPPAGNTGELFF. The chain uses TRBV28 and TRBJ2-2, with TRBD2 as a possible D gene (6 bases). Trimming took 5 bases from V and 2 from J, leaving 12 bases between them. This CDR3 has 15 residues. Germline V gives CDR1 MDHEN, CDR2 SYDVKM.

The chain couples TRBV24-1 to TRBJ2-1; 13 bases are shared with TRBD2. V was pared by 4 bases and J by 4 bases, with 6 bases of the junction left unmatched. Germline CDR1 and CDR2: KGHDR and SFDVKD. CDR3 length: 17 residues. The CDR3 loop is CATSERTSGRNYNEQFF. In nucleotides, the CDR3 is TGTGCCACCAGTGAGCGGACTAGCGGGAGAAATTACAATGAGCAGTTCTTC.

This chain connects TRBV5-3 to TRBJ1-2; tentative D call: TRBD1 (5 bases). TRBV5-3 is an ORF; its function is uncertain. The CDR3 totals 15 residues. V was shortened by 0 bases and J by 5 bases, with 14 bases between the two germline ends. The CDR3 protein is CARSLEAGLRYGYTF. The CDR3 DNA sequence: TGTGCCAGAAGCTTGGAGGCAGGGCTACGTTATGGCTACACCTTC.

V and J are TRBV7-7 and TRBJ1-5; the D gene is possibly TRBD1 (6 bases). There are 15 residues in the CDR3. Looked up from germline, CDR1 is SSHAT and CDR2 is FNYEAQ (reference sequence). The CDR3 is CASGPRTVSNQPQHF. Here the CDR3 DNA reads TGTGCTAGCGGACCAAGGACAGTTAGCAATCAGCCCCAGCATTTT.

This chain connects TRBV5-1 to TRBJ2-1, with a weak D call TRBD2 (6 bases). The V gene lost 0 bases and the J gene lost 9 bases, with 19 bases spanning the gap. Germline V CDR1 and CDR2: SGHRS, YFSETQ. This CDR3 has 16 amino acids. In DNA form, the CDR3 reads TGCGCCAGCAGCTTGGCCGGTGGGAGGCCGTCGGTTGAGCAGTTCTTC. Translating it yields CASSLAGGRPSVEQFF.

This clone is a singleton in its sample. CDR3 protein: CASSYSWGGNYEQYF. The CDR3 nucleotides read TGTGCCAGCAGTTACTCCTGGGGGGGAAACTACGAGCAGTACTTC. This chain joins TRBV6-5 and TRBJ2-7, with TRBD2 identical over 7 bases. J was trimmed by 3 bases and V by 0 bases; bases with no gene match: 5. The CDR3 has 15 amino acids. Germline assignment: CDR1 MNHEY and CDR2 SVGAGI.

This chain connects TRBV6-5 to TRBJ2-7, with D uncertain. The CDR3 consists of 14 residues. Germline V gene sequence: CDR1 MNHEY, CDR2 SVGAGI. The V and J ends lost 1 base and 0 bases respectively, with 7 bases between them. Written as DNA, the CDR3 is TGTGCCAGCAGTTACTACGGGTCCTCCTACGAGCAGTACTTC. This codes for CASSYYGSSYEQYF.

The CDR3 loop is CATSDPGLAEIEQFF. The CDR3 bases are TGTGCCACCAGTGACCCGGGACTAGCGGAGATTGAGCAGTTCTTC. This rearrangement joins TRBV24-1 to TRBJ2-1; 11 positions agree with TRBD2. Germline CDR1 reads KGHDR; CDR2 reads SFDVKD. The CDR3 length is 15 residues. V trimming: 4 bases; J trimming: 9 bases; junction bases outside the gene matches: 7.

DNA for the CDR3: TGTGCCAGCAGCTTATTTGAGGCCCTCTACAATGAGCAGTTCTTC. Translating gives CASSLFEALYNEQFF. The chain has TRBV7-3 and TRBJ2-1; D unresolved. This CDR3 comprises 15 residues. V was clipped by 2 bases and J by 3 bases, with 11 bases between them. The germline gives CDR1 SGHTA, CDR2 FQGTGA.

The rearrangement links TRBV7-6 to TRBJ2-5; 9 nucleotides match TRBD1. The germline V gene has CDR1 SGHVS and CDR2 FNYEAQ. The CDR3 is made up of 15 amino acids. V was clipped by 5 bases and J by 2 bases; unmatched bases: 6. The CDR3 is CASSVGQGWQETQYF. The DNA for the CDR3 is TGTGCCAGCAGCGTCGGACAGGGGTGGCAAGAGACCCAGTACTTC. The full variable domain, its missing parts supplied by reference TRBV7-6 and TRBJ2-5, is GAGVSQSPRYKVTKRGQDVALRCDPISGHVSLYWYRQALGQGPEFLTYFNYEAQQDKSGLPNDRFSAERPEGSISTLTIQRTEQRDSAMYRCASSVGQGWQETQYFGPGTRLLVL.

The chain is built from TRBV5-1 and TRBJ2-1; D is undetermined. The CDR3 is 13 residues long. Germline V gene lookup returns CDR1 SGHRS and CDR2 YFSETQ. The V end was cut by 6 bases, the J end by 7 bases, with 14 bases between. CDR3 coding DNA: TGCGCCAGCACCAGCCTACTATCTAATGAGCAGTTCTTC. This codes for CASTSLLSNEQFF.